These 9 T cell receptor beta chains originate from one sample sequenced in a study of blood T cell repertoires in COVID-19. Measured with immunoSEQ multiplex PCR; TCRdb has only the in-frame clones, and not every one. The sample includes 300,000 to 350,000 clones, 70% to 90% seen only once; the top ten take less than 2.5%. The sample consisted of PBMCs or T cells enriched from blood (not recorded which). These receptors all stem from a man aged 25-45 years who had recovered from COVID-19.

CDR3 sequence: CASSVAPTRNEQFF. The CDR3 nucleotides are TGTGCCAGCAGCGTAGCGCCGACCAGGAATGAGCAGTTCTTC. The genes are TRBV9 and TRBJ2-1; D is uncertain. Per germline, CDR1 SGDLS and CDR2 YYNGEE. This CDR3 is built from 14 residues. V shed 0 bases and J shed 7 bases, with 11 bases lying between them. Full variable domain (rest looked up from reference TRBV9 and TRBJ2-1): DSGVTQTPKHLITATGQRVTLRCSPRSGDLSVYWYQQSLDQGLQFLIQYYNGEERAKGNILERFSAQQFPDLHSELNLSSLELGDSALYFCASSVAPTRNEQFFGPGTRLTVL.

This clone appeared a few times. The CDR3 sequence: CASSSTGGGSPLHF. The CDR3 nucleotides read TGTGCCAGCAGTTCGACCGGGGGGGGGTCACCCCTCCACTTT. V and J are TRBV3-1 (or the pseudogene TRBV3-2) and TRBJ1-6, with D possibly TRBD1 on 5 matching bases. Trimming cost V 6 bases and J 10 bases, with 16 bases left between them. CDR3 length equals 14 residues. CDR1 and CDR2 (germline): LGHDT, YNNKEL (reference sequence).

This clone was picked up one time. J is TRBJ1-1 and V is TRBV13; 12 bases match TRBD1. Germline lookup yields CDR1 PRHDT and CDR2 FYEKMQ (reference sequence). The CDR3 is made up of 15 amino acids. The junction had 4 bases not matched to a gene; V was cut back by 2 bases and J by 6 bases. The CDR3 here is CASSLRGQGAPEAFF. The DNA of the CDR3 is TGTGCCAGCAGCTTAAGGGGACAGGGGGCCCCTGAAGCTTTCTTT.

The chain employs TRBV4-2 and TRBJ1-4; tentatively, D is TRBD1 (6 bases). CDR1 is LGHNA, CDR2 YNFKEQ, per germline. V gave up 1 base and J gave up 6 bases, with 12 bases separating them. The CDR3 is made up of 15 amino acids. The CDR3 is CASSQAAGVDEKLFF. CDR3 sequence (DNA): TGTGCCAGCAGCCAAGCAGCAGGGGTGGATGAAAAACTGTTTTTT.

This clone was found once. As DNA, the CDR3 is TGTGCCACCAGTGATTCAGCCGGGACAGACACCGGGGAGCTGTTTTTT. Translation gives CATSDSAGTDTGELFF. V gene TRBV24-1 combines with J gene TRBJ2-2; 7 bases agree with TRBD1. The V segment lost 2 bases and the J segment 3 bases; nucleotides outside the gene matches: 5. Germline V lookup: CDR1 KGHDR, CDR2 SFDVKD. This CDR3 is built from 16 residues.

The chain carries TRBV6-5 and TRBJ1-2; TRBD1 matches 7 bases. The CDR3 is 16 amino acids. Germline V lookup: CDR1 MNHEY, CDR2 SVGAGI. J lost 8 bases, V lost 1 base, and 13 bases had no gene match. Here the CDR3 reads CASSYFADRVHLGYTF. The CDR3 DNA reads as TGTGCCAGCAGTTACTTCGCCGACAGGGTCCATTTAGGCTACACCTTC.

J is TRBJ1-6 and V is TRBV27; D remains ambiguous. This CDR3 spans 15 amino acids. Trimming left V 7 bases short and J 4 bases short, with 14 bases between. From germline, CDR1 is MNHEY and CDR2 SMNVEV (reference sequence). The CDR3 DNA sequence: TGTGCCAGCAACCTCGAGGGCCATTATAATTCACCCCTCCACTTT. Its translation is CASNLEGHYNSPLHF.

V usage is TRBV13 and J usage is TRBJ1-3; D is uncertain. The CDR3 length is 14 residues. The germline V and J ends were trimmed by 2 bases and 1 base, with 6 bases remaining between them. From germline, CDR1 is PRHDT and CDR2 FYEKMQ (reference sequence). CDR3 amino acids: CASSLWASGNTIYF. CDR3 DNA sequence: TGTGCCAGCAGCTTATGGGCTTCTGGAAACACCATATATTTT.

The chain couples TRBV20-1 to TRBJ2-3; 8 bases map to TRBD2. The germline CDR1 and CDR2 sequences are DFQATT and SNEGSKA (reference sequence). The V gene end was trimmed by 3 bases and the J gene end by 1 base; junction bases not matched to a gene: 3. The CDR3 has 14 residues. The CDR3 DNA reads as TGCAGTGCTAGTTTACTAGCGGGCACAGATACGCAGTATTTT. Its translation is CSASLLAGTDTQYF.